The rows below give T cell receptor beta chains drawn from one sample of a study of blood T cells in healthy people across ages. TCRdb independently ran MiXCR on the 5' RACE reads; one entry per CDR3 protein. This sample has over 1.5 million distinct CDR3 sequences, with 49% found just once. Sequenced input: blood. These receptors all stem from a woman between 35 and 50 years old in good health. Each CDR3 is given with its conserved first and last residue. D genes are given only for firm matches. Expanded clones get a size class; other rows say once, few or many, or leave the size out.

>few|TRBJ2-5|NA|TRBV5-1
CASSPYAASQETQYF
TGCGCCAGCAGCCCCTATGCGGCGTCCCAAGAGACCCAGTACTTC
>NA|TRBJ2-1|NA|TRBV4-3
CASSQDPTGLYNEQFF
TGCGCCAGCAGCCAAGATCCTACAGGACTCTACAATGAGCAGTTCTTC
>NA|TRBJ1-1|TRBD1|TRBV12-5
CASGLIGTGNTEAFF
TGTGCTAGTGGTTTGATCGGGACAGGGAACACTGAAGCTTTCTTT
>once|TRBJ1-5|NA|TRBV6-1
CASSYTGIENQPRHF
TGTGCCAGCAGCTATACAGGGATCGAAAATCAGCCCCGGCATTTT
>few|TRBJ2-3|NA|TRBV6-5
CATKGGGGTQYF
TGTGCCACCAAGGGGGGCGGTGGTACGCAGTATTTT
>few|TRBJ2-7|NA|TRBV5-1
CASRIQDRYEQYF
TGCGCCAGCAGGATACAGGATCGGTACGAGCAGTACTTC
>NA|TRBJ2-3|NA|TRBV10-3
CTISERGLTDTQYF
TGTACCATCAGTGAGAGGGGCCTCACAGATACGCAGTATTTT
>NA|TRBJ2-7|NA|TRBV29-1
CSVESGEGQYF
TGCAGCGTTGAGTCAGGAGAGGGGCAGTACTTC
>NA|TRBJ1-2|NA|TRBV29-1
CSVSENYGYTF
TGCAGCGTGTCCGAGAACTATGGCTACACCTTC
>NA|TRBJ2-7|NA|TRBV12-3/TRBV12-4
CASTYLTGTKFYEQYF
TGTGCCAGCACGTACCTCACCGGGACAAAGTTCTACGAGCAGTACTTC
>NA|TRBJ1-6|TRBD1|TRBV7-2
CASSLARGLGSPLHF
TGTGCCAGCAGCTTAGCCAGGGGGCTGGGTTCACCCCTCCACTTT
>NA|TRBJ2-7|NA|TRBV24-1
CATGERGGVDNEQYF
TGTGCCACCGGTGAGAGGGGGGGCGTAGACAATGAGCAGTACTTC
>few|TRBJ2-5|TRBD2|TRBV20-1
CSARVSVSGGSRETQYF
TGCAGTGCTAGAGTATCTGTTAGCGGGGGGTCGAGGGAGACCCAGTACTTC
>NA|TRBJ2-3|NA|TRBV7-9
CASSLAVGGSTDTQYF
TGTGCCAGCAGCTTAGCGGTCGGAGGTAGCACAGATACGCAGTATTTT
>NA|TRBJ1-2|NA|TRBV4-2
CASSQNTGNGYTF
TGTGCCAGCAGCCAGAATACAGGGAATGGCTACACCTTC
>once|TRBJ2-1|NA|TRBV7-9
CASSLADLNKEQFF
TGTGCCAGCAGCTTAGCAGATCTTAATAAGGAGCAGTTCTTC
>once|TRBJ2-7|NA|TRBV3-1
CASSRRLDEQYF
TGTGCCAGCAGCCGAAGACTAGACGAGCAGTACTTC
>few|TRBJ1-2|TRBD1|TRBV29-1
CSVEDRSYGYTF
TGCAGCGTTGAGGACAGGAGTTATGGCTACACCTTC
>NA|TRBJ2-5|TRBD1|TRBV2
CASSWERGQVNQETQYF
TGTGCCAGCAGTTGGGAAAGGGGACAGGTGAACCAAGAGACCCAGTACTTC
>once|TRBJ1-1|NA|TRBV20-1
CSARGVPVLGAFF
TGCAGTGCTAGAGGTGTTCCCGTATTGGGAGCTTTCTTT
>NA|TRBJ1-4|NA|TRBV20-1
CSARHGREKKLFF
TGCAGTGCTAGGCACGGAAGGGAGAAAAAACTGTTTTTT
>few|TRBJ1-6|NA|TRBV5-1
CASRGVSGIVSPLHF
TGCGCCAGCAGGGGCGTCTCGGGGATAGTATCACCCCTCCACTTT
>once|TRBJ2-3|NA|TRBV27
CASRDTGRLMYTQYF
TGTGCCAGCAGGGATACTGGACGCCTGATGTATACGCAGTATTTT
>NA|TRBJ2-7|NA|TRBV2
CASRPNAGSEQYF
TGTGCCAGCAGACCCAACGCGGGATCCGAGCAGTACTTC